The clone carrying this T cell receptor beta chain was found a few times. This specimen comes from a study of identical twins. A template switching step contributed a universal primer site, while unique molecular identifiers were present in the cDNA. In TCRdb, the 5' RACE reads were re-called with MiXCR into one record per CDR3 protein. The sample records hundreds of thousands of distinct CDR3 sequences, around 12% being singletons. Germline trimming cut 6 bases from V and 3 bases from J; bases unmatched to any gene: 7. The CDR3 totals 15 residues. Separately, the same data were catalogued under a study of yellow fever vaccine responses in identical twins.

Material for sequencing was CD8+ T cells sorted from blood. This clonotype originated in a woman younger than 35 in good health. V and J are TRBV12-3 or TRBV12-4 and TRBJ2-5; the match to TRBD2 covers 10 bases. CDR3 in DNA: TGTGCCAGCAGCCCTACTAGCGGGGTTGAAGAGACCCAGTACTTC. Residues: CASSPTSGVEETQYF.